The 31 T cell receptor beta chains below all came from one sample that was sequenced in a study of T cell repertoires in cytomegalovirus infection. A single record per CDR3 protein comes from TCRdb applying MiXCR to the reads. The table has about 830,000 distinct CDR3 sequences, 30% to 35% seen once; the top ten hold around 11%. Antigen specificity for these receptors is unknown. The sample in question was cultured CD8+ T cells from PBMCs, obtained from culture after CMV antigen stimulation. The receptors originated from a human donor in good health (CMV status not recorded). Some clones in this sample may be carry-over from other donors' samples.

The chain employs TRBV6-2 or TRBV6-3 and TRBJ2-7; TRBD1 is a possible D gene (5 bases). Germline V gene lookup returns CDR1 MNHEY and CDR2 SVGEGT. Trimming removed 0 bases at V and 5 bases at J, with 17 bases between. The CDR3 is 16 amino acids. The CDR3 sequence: CASSYSKVETRDEQYF. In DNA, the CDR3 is TGTGCCAGCAGTTACTCGAAAGTGGAGACCAGGGACGAGCAGTACTTC.

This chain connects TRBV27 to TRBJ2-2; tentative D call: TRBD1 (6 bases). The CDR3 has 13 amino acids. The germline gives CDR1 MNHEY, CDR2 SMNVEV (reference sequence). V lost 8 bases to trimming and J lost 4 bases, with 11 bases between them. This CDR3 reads CASGKGGTGELFF. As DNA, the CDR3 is TGTGCCAGCGGGAAAGGGGGCACCGGGGAGCTGTTTTTT.

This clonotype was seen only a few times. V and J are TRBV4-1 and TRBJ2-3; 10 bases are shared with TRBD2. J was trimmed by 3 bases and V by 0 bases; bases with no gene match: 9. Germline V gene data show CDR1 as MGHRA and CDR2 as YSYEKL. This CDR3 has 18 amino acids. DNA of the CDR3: TGCGCCAGCAGCCAAGATAAAGAGCGGGGGGGCGGAACAGATACGCAGTATTTT. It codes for CASSQDKERGGGTDTQYF.

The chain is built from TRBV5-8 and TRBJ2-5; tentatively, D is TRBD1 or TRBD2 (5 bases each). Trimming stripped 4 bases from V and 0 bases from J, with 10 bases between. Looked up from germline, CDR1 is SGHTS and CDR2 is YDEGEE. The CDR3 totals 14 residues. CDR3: CASSKTGHQETQYF. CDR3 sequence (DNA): TGTGCCAGCAGCAAAACGGGACACCAAGAGACCCAGTACTTC.

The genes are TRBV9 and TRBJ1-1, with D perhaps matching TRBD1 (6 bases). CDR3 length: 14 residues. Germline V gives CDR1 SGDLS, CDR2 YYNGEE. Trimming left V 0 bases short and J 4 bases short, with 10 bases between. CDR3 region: CASSVGQGPTEAFF. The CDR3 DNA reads TGTGCCAGCAGCGTAGGGCAGGGGCCCACTGAAGCTTTCTTT.

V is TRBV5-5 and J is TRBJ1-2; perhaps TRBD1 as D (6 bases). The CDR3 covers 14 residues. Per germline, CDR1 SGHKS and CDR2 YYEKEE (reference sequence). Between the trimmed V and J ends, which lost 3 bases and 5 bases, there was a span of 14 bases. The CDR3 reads CASSYPGTPYGYTF. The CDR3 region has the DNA TGTGCCAGCAGCTACCCCGGGACACCTTATGGCTACACCTTC.

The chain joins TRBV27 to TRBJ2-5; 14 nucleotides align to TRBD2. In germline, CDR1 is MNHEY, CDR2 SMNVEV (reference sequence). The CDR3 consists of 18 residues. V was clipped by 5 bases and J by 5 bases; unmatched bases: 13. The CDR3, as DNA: TGTGCCAGCAGTCTCAGGGGGACTAGCGGGAGTTATAGGGAGACCCAGTACTTC. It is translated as CASSLRGTSGSYRETQYF.

The CDR3 DNA sequence: TGTGCCAGTGGCATGTCGGGGCCCCAGCATTTT. Encoded protein: CASGMSGPQHF. The chain has TRBV19 and TRBJ1-5; D is uncertain. This CDR3 region has 11 residues. The ends were cut back, 8 bases at V and 9 bases at J, with 11 bases in the middle. Per the germline V gene, CDR1 is LNHDA and CDR2 is SQIVND (reference sequence).

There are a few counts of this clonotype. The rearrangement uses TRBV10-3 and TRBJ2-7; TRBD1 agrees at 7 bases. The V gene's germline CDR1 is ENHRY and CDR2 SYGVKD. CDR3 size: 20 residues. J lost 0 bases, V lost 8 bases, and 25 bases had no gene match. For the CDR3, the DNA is TGTGCCATCGGGACAGTGGATCCCCAATCCTCAAGAAAGAGCTCCTACGAGCAGTACTTC. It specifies CAIGTVDPQSSRKSSYEQYF.

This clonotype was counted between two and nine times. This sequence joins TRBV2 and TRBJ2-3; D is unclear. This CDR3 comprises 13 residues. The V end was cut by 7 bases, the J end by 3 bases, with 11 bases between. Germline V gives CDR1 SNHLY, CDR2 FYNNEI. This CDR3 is CASTASRTDTQYF. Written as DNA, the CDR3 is TGTGCCAGCACGGCTAGTCGAACAGATACGCAGTATTTT.

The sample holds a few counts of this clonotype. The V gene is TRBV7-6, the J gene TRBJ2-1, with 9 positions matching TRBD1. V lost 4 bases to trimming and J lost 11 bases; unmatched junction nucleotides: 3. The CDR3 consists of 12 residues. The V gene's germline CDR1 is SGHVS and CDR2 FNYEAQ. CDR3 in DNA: TGTGCCAGCAGCTCGGGACAGGGAAAGCAGTTCTTC. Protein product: CASSSGQGKQFF.

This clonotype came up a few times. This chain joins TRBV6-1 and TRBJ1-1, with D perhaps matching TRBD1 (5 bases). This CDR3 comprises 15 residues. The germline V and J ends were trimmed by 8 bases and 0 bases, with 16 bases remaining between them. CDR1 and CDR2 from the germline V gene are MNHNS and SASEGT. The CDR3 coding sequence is TGTGCCAGCCGAGAGGGACGGATTATGAACACTGAAGCTTTCTTT. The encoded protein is CASREGRIMNTEAFF.

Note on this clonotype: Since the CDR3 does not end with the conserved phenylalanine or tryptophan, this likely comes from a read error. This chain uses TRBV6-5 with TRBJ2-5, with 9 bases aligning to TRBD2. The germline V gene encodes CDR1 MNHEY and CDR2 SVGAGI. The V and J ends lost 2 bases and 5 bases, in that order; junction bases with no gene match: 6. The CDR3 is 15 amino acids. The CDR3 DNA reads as TGTGCCAGCAGTTACATGCGGGGGGGCGATGAGACCCAGTACTCC. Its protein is CASSYMRGGDETQYS.

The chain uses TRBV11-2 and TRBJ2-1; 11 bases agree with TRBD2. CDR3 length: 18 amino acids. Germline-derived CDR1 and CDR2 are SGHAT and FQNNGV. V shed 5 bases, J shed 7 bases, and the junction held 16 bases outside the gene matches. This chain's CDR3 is CASSLKPAPGTSGNEQFF. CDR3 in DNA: TGTGCCAGCAGCCTTAAACCGGCTCCTGGGACTAGCGGAAATGAGCAGTTCTTC.

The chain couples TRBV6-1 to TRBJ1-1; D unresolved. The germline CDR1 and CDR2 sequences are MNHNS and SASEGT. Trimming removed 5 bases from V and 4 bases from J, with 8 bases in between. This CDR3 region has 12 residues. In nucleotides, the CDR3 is TGTGCCAGCAGTCAGGTGGGCACTGAAGCTTTCTTT. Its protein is CASSQVGTEAFF.

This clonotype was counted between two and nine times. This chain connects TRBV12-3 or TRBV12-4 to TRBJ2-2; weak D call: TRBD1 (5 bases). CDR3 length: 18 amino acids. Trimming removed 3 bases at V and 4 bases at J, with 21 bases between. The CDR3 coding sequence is TGTGCCAGCAGTTTTTTCCAGGGTCTCACTTTGGGCACCGGGGAGCTGTTTTTT. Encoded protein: CASSFFQGLTLGTGELFF.

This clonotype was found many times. The CDR3 nucleotides are TGTGCCAGCAGCCCCGGGACTTTGAACACTGAAGCTTTCTTT. As protein: CASSPGTLNTEAFF. The gene calls are TRBV7-6 and TRBJ1-1, with D perhaps matching TRBD1 (5 bases). The CDR3 runs to 14 residues. Per the germline V gene, CDR1 is SGHVS and CDR2 is FNYEAQ. Trimming cost V 5 bases and J 0 bases, with 10 bases left between them.

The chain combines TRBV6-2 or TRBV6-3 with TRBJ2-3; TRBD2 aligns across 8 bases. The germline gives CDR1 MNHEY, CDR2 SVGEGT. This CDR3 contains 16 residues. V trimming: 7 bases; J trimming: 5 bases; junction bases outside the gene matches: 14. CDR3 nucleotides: TGTGCCAGCAACCCTACGGGGGGGGAATTCGAAGATACGCAGTATTTT. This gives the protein CASNPTGGEFEDTQYF.

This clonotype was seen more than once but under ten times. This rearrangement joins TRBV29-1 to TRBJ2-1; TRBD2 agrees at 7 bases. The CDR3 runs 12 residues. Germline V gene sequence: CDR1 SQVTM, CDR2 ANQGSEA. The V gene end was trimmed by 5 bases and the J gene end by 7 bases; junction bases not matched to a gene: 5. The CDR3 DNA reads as TGCAGCGTTATCGGGGGGATGAATGAGCAGTTCTTC. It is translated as CSVIGGMNEQFF.

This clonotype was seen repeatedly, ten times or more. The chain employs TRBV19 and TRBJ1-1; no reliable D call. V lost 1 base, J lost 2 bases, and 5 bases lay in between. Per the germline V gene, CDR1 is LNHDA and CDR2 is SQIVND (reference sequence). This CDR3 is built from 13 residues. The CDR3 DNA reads TGTGCCAGTAGTATAGCCGCCAACACTGAAGCTTTCTTT. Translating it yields CASSIAANTEAFF.

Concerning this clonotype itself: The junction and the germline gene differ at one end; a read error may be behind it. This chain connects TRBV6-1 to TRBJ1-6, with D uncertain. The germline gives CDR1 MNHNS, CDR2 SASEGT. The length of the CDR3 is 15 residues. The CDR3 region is CASSGERHYNLPLHF. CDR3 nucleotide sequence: TGTGCCAGCAGTGGGGAGCGACATTATAATTTACCCCTCCACTTT.

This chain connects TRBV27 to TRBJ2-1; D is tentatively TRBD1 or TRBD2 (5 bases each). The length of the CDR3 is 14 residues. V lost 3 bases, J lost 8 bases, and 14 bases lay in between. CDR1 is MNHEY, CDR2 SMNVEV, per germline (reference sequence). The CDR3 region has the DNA TGTGCCAGCAGTTTCCTAGGGACCGGCGATGAGCAGTTCTTC. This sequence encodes CASSFLGTGDEQFF.

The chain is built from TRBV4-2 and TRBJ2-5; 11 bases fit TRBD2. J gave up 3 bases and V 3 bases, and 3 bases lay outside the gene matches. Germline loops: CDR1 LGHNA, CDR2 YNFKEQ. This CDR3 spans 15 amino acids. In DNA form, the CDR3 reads TGTGCCAGCAGCCAGCTACTAGCGGGGGAAGAGACCCAGTACTTC. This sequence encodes CASSQLLAGEETQYF.

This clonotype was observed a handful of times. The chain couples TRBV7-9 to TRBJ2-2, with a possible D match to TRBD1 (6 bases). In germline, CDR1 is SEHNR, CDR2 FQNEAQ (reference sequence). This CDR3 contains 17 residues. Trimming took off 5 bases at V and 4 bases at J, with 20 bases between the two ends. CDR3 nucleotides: TGTGCCAGCAGCCTCATAAACTACAGGGACGGCACCGGGGAGCTGTTTTTT. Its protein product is CASSLINYRDGTGELFF. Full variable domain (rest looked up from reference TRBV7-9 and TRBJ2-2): DTGVSQNPRHKITKRGQNVTFRCDPISEHNRLYWYRQTLGQGPEFLTYFQNEAQLEKSRLLSDRFSAERPKGSFSTLEIQRTEQGDSAMYLCASSLINYRDGTGELFFGEGSRLTVL.

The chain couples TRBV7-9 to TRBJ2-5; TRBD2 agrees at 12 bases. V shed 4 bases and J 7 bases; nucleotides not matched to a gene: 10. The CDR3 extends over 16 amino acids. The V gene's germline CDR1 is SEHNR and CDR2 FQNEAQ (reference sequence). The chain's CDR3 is CASSSRLAGAWGTQYF. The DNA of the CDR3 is TGTGCCAGCAGCTCCCGACTAGCGGGGGCCTGGGGGACCCAGTACTTC.

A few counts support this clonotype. CDR3 DNA sequence: TGTGCCAGCAGCGTAGCTGGACTAGCGGGGGAGCAGTTCTTC. Translating it yields CASSVAGLAGEQFF. The chain employs TRBV9 and TRBJ2-1; 12 bases agree with TRBD2. Germline CDR1 reads SGDLS; CDR2 reads YYNGEE. Unmatched junction bases numbered 2, after V lost 0 bases and J lost 10 bases. This CDR3 region has 14 residues.

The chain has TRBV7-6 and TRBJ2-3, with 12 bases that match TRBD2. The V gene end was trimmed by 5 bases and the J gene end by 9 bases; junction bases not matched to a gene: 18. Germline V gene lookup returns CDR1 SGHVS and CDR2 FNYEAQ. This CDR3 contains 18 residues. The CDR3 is CASSLGLAGPSHRGTQYF. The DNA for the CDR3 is TGTGCCAGCAGCCTAGGACTAGCGGGGCCCTCGCACCGGGGAACGCAGTATTTT.

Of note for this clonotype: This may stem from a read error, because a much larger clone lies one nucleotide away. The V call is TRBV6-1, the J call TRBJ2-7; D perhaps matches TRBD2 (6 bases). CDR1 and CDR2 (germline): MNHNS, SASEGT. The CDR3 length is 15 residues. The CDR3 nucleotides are TGTGTCAGCAGTGAAGCAGGAGGGGACCGCTACGAGCAGTACTTC. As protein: CVSSEAGGDRYEQYF.

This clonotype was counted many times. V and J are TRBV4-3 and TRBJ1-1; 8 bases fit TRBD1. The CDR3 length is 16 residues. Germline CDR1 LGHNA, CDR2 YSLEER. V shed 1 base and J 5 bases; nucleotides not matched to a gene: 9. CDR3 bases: TGCGCCAGCAGCCAAGCCGGACAGGGTAGAGGGACTGAAGCTTTCTTT. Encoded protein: CASSQAGQGRGTEAFF.

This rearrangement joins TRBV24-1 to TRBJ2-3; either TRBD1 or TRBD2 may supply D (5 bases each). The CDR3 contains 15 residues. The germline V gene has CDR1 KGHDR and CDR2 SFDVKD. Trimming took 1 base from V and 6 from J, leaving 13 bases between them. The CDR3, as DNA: TGTGCCACCAGTGATTTAAAAGGGGAGAAGGATACGCAGTATTTT. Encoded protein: CATSDLKGEKDTQYF.

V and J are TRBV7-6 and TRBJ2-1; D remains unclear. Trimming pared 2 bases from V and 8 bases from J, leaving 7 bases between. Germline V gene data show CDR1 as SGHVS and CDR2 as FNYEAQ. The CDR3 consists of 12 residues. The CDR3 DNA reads TGTGCCAGCAGCTTAACAATACATGAGCAGTTCTTC. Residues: CASSLTIHEQFF.